This note documents a single TCR beta chain sequence. The antigen is unknown. TCRdb re-called the 5' RACE reads through MiXCR, storing one row per CDR3 protein. The top ten clones hold about a tenth of a sample with about 240,000 distinct CDR3 sequences, about 10% of them seen once. These data originate in a study of identical twins. Study-level findings and limits: The same donors were not followed; conclusions instead depended on cross-sectional statistical analysis.

The receptor comes from a man aged 50-59 years in good health. The sequenced sample consisted of memory T cells sorted from blood.

Written as DNA, the CDR3 is TGTGCCAGCAGCCAAGTTAACCAGGGAGGGCAAACTGAAGCTTTCTTT. Protein product: CASSQVNQGGQTEAFF. This rearrangement joins TRBV4-2 to TRBJ1-1, with D tentatively TRBD1 (5 bases). The germline V gene encodes CDR1 LGHNA and CDR2 YNFKEQ. V gave up 1 base and J gave up 5 bases, with 17 bases separating them. The CDR3 sequence is 16 residues long.